Listed below are T cell receptor beta chains from one sample, sequenced in a study of long-term antiretroviral therapy in people with HIV. The assay was immunoSEQ multiplex PCR, and TCRdb's table has in-frame clones only and misses some. Found here are 35,000 to 45,000 clones, approximately 86% of them singletons; the top ten hold less than 4%. Sample: unsorted PBMCs, taken just before starting antiretroviral therapy. Every receptor here comes from a woman aged 18-29 years with HIV. The CDR3 runs from the conserved cysteine through the conserved F or W. The D gene is left open where the match is weak. Clone sizes are given selectively: once, few, many, or a class where the clone is expanded.

-,TRBJ2-4,TRBV9,-,CASSYRQKHQKLAKNIQYF,TGTGCCAGCAGTTATCGACAGAAACACCAAAAGCTAGCCAAAAACATTCAGTACTTC
TRBD2,TRBJ2-1,TRBV12-5,-,CASGTSGSLSSSYNEQFF,TGTGCTAGTGGGACTAGCGGGAGTCTTTCAAGCTCCTACAATGAGCAGTTCTTC
TRBD1,TRBJ2-2,TRBV5-1,once,CASSLDGRGITGELFF,TGCGCCAGCAGCTTGGATGGCAGGGGGATAACCGGGGAGCTGTTTTTT
-,TRBJ2-5,TRBV9,-,CASSNRGETETQYF,TGTGCCAGCAGCAACAGAGGGGAGACGGAGACCCAGTACTTC
-,TRBJ1-1,TRBV7-9,-,CASSLESGYLNTEAFF,TGTGCCAGCAGCTTAGAGTCGGGATACTTAAACACTGAAGCTTTCTTT
-,TRBJ2-5,TRBV14,-,CASSPDRWGWTQYF,TGTGCCAGCAGCCCTGACAGGTGGGGCTGGACCCAGTACTTC
-,TRBJ2-1,TRBV6-6,-,CASSYSAEWEFF,TGTGCCAGCAGTTACTCGGCCGAGTGGGAGTTCTTC
-,TRBJ2-5,TRBV6-6,-,CASSHRVQETQYF,TGTGCCAGCAGTCACAGGGTCCAAGAGACCCAGTACTTC
-,TRBJ1-1,TRBV18,medium-sized,CASSPPGQQNTEAFF,TGTGCCAGCTCACCACCTGGACAGCAGAACACTGAAGCTTTCTTT
-,TRBJ2-2,TRBV6-4,-,CASSDEGSGAGELFF,TGTGCCAGCAGTGACGAGGGGAGTGGGGCCGGGGAGCTGTTTTTT
-,TRBJ1-5,TRBV18,-,CASSRADKSNQPQHF,TGTGCCAGCTCACGCGCGGACAAAAGCAATCAGCCCCAGCATTTT
TRBD1,TRBJ2-7,TRBV5-1,-,CASSSGQGSYEQYF,TGCGCCAGCAGCAGCGGACAGGGCAGCTACGAGCAGTACTTC
-,TRBJ1-2,TRBV5-6,-,CASSFVTVNYGYTF,TGTGCCAGCAGCTTCGTTACAGTTAACTATGGCTACACCTTC
-,TRBJ1-2,TRBV7-3,-,CASSENQGTGYTF,TGTGCCAGCAGCGAAAATCAGGGAACTGGCTACACCTTC
-,TRBJ2-7,TRBV19,once,CASSTLSPYEQYF,TGTGCCAGTAGCACCCTCTCGCCCTACGAGCAGTACTTC
TRBD2,TRBJ2-2,TRBV9,-,CASSPRLAGLTGELFF,TGTGCCAGCAGCCCCCGACTAGCGGGACTCACCGGGGAGCTGTTTTTT
-,TRBJ1-2,TRBV7-8,-,CASSLKENYGYTF,TGTGCCAGCAGCTTAAAAGAGAACTATGGCTACACCTTC
-,TRBJ1-1,TRBV7-8,-,CASSLIGDTEAFF,TGTGCCAGCAGCTTAATAGGTGACACTGAAGCTTTCTTT
-,TRBJ1-2,TRBV6-5,once,CASSYRRDGNYGYTF,TGTGCCAGCAGTTATCGGCGGGACGGTAACTATGGCTACACCTTC
TRBD1,TRBJ1-4,TRBV6-4,-,CASSEGGTNEKLFF,TGTGCCAGCAGTGAAGGGGGCACTAATGAAAAACTGTTTTTT
-,TRBJ1-2,TRBV19,-,CATLRTGWATGYTF,TGTGCCACACTACGGACGGGCTGGGCTACTGGCTACACCTTC
-,TRBJ2-7,TRBV6-5,-,CASSYSLGTANEQYF,TGTGCCAGCAGTTACTCACTGGGAACGGCGAACGAGCAGTACTTC
-,TRBJ2-7,TRBV7-2,-,CASSLGGAGLNYEQYF,TGTGCCAGCAGCCTTGGGGGGGCCGGGTTAAACTACGAGCAGTACTTC
-,TRBJ2-3,TRBV5-1,-,CASSTGNTRADTQYF,TGCGCCAGCAGCACCGGGAATACTAGAGCAGATACGCAGTATTTT
TRBD2,TRBJ2-5,TRBV5-4,-,CASSLVAGGQETQYF,TGTGCCAGCAGCTTGGTAGCGGGGGGCCAAGAGACCCAGTACTTC
-,TRBJ1-1,TRBV7-9,-,CASSLEGREAFF,TGTGCCAGCAGCTTAGAAGGCAGGGAAGCTTTCTTT
TRBD1,TRBJ1-1,TRBV6-1,-,CASSRGQGNTEAFF,TGTGCCAGCAGTAGGGGACAGGGAAACACTGAAGCTTTCTTT
-,TRBJ2-7,TRBV15,-,CATSRGDGPPYEQYF,TGTGCCACCAGCAGAGGGGATGGCCCCCCCTACGAGCAGTACTTC
-,TRBJ2-7,TRBV11-3,-,CASSVANSGPYEQYF,TGTGCCAGCAGTGTCGCTAATAGCGGCCCCTACGAGCAGTACTTC
-,TRBJ2-4,TRBV11-2,-,CASSSQVSLAKNIQYF,TGTGCCAGCAGCTCCCAAGTATCCCTAGCCAAAAACATTCAGTACTTC
TRBD1,TRBJ1-2,TRBV5-5,-,CASSLAMRTGGYGYTF,TGTGCCAGCAGCTTGGCCATGAGGACAGGGGGCTATGGCTACACCTTC
TRBD1,TRBJ1-2,TRBV5-4,once,CASSLETGVNYGYTF,TGTGCCAGCAGCTTGGAGACAGGGGTTAACTATGGCTACACCTTC
-,TRBJ1-2,TRBV28,-,CASQERGIYGYTF,TGTGCCAGCCAAGAGAGGGGGATCTATGGCTACACCTTC
-,TRBJ2-1,TRBV6-6,-,CASSFSTGEQFF,TGTGCCAGCAGCTTTTCTACGGGTGAGCAGTTCTTC
-,TRBJ2-1,TRBV5-1,-,CASSLGETTLKREQFF,TGCGCCAGCAGCTTAGGCGAAACTACACTGAAGCGTGAGCAGTTCTTC
TRBD2,TRBJ2-7,TRBV6-6,-,CASRGLAGDSYEQYF,TGTGCCAGCAGGGGGCTAGCGGGAGATTCCTACGAGCAGTACTTC
TRBD1,TRBJ2-7,TRBV13,-,CASSSTDRGVMSSYEQYF,TGTGCCAGCAGCTCTACAGACAGGGGGGTTATGAGCTCCTACGAGCAGTACTTC
TRBD1,TRBJ1-2,TRBV12-5,once,CASGLMGTGLVGGYTF,TGTGCTAGTGGTTTGATGGGGACAGGCCTAGTGGGTGGCTACACCTTC
-,TRBJ1-4,TRBV7-2,-,CASSLRTRGEKLFF,TGTGCCAGCAGCCTCAGGACCAGAGGCGAAAAACTGTTTTTT
-,TRBJ2-2,TRBV9,-,CASSVRGTNTGELFF,TGTGCCAGCAGCGTAAGGGGGACCAACACCGGGGAGCTGTTTTTT
-,TRBJ2-3,TRBV4-1,-,CASSQEDLATDTQYF,TGCGCCAGCAGCCAAGAGGACCTAGCCACCGATACGCAGTATTTT
TRBD2,TRBJ2-7,TRBV5-4,-,CASSLGLAGTSYEQYF,TGTGCCAGCAGCTTGGGCCTAGCGGGAACCTCCTACGAGCAGTACTTC
-,TRBJ2-1,TRBV7-2,-,CASSLVSGVGSGEQFF,TGTGCCAGCAGCTTAGTCTCGGGTGTAGGGAGTGGTGAGCAGTTCTTC
TRBD1,TRBJ2-7,TRBV15,-,CATSGETGTVYEQYF,TGTGCCACCAGCGGGGAAACCGGGACAGTCTACGAGCAGTACTTC
TRBD1,TRBJ2-7,TRBV11-2,few,CASSPGTGNYEQYF,TGTGCCAGCAGCCCTGGGACAGGGAACTACGAGCAGTACTTC
TRBD2,TRBJ2-1,TRBV10-3,-,CASSELAGGKDEQFF,TGTGCCAGTAGCGAGCTAGCGGGAGGTAAGGATGAGCAGTTCTTC
-,TRBJ2-5,TRBV10-1,medium-sized,CASSESRPPRETQYF,TGCGCCAGCAGTGAGTCCCGGCCTCCGCGGGAGACCCAGTACTTC
TRBD1,TRBJ2-7,TRBV19,-,CASSATGASEQYF,TGTGCCAGTAGCGCGACAGGGGCATCCGAGCAGTACTTC
TRBD2,TRBJ2-1,TRBV19,-,CASSLSGRGEQFF,TGTGCCAGTAGTTTGAGCGGGAGGGGTGAGCAGTTCTTC